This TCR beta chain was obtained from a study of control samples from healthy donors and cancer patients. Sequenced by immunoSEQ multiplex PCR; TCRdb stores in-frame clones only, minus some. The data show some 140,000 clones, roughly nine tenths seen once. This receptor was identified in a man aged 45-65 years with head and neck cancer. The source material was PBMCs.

The CDR3 protein is CATSRRQRGGVQPQHF. The CDR3 nucleotides read TGTGCCACCAGCAGGAGACAGAGGGGGGGCGTGCAGCCCCAGCATTTT. The chain combines TRBV15 with TRBJ1-5; TRBD1 is a possible D gene (6 bases). Trimming pared 3 bases from V and 7 bases from J, leaving 19 bases between. There are 16 residues in the CDR3. Germline lookup yields CDR1 LNHNV and CDR2 YYDKDF (reference sequence).